This T cell receptor beta chain was recovered during a study of cytomegalovirus exposure and HLA in healthy donors (dated by TCRdb to the late 2010s). With regard to the full study: An earlier analysis of about 530 of the donors reported over 250 Gb of sequence data and 117 million unique TCR beta sequences obtained from roughly 170 million T cells. About 280 gigabases of sequencing data and around 80 million unique TCR sequences made up an early release that covered over 550 HLA-typed donors. The genetic ancestry cluster associated with self-reported Caucasian donors included 81% of the roughly 400 genotyped donors. The study aimed to test whether signatures of past pathogen exposure could be identified by cataloging public T cell receptors. The study used immunosequencing to profile the T cell repertoires of 666 subjects and linked those repertoires to cytomegalovirus serostatus. Besides the first cohort of around 670 subjects, a separate validation cohort made up of over 95 different subjects was used. To predict cytomegalovirus infection status, the study combined high-throughput TCR immunosequencing, statistical association of individual TCRs with disease status, and machine learning. To study patterns of TCR occurrence, a later analysis re-analyzed previously published TCR beta repertoires from several hundred donors and added high-resolution HLA genotyping. Rather than drawing on any new phenotypic data, the later analysis identified candidate immune exposures from TCR beta sequences and the way those sequences occurred across donors. To decide whether each TCR beta V gene segment behaved as functional or pseudogenic, an earlier analysis of some 600 of the donors relied on high-throughput TCR beta sequencing. Donor age, sex, ethnicity and CMV serostatus were compiled alongside the repertoire data. A later genetic analysis took genome-wide SNP genotypes for 398 of the 666 donors and used that subset as a discovery cohort. All discovery cohort repertoires had been generated on a single sequencing platform. HLA typing included class I and class II loci at four-digit resolution. Typing coverage differed by locus: A, B, C, DRB1 and DQB1 were typed in about 620-630 donors, DQA1 in approximately 520, DPA1 in roughly 590, and DPB1 in 472. Because of strong linkage in the cohort, roughly five DR-DQ haplotypes were treated as single units for association and clustering. On average, roughly 200,000 unique TCR beta nucleotide sequences were sequenced per donor among a few hundred genotyped donors of the cohort, with 15% to 20% of those sequences being non-productive.

CDR1 is given as SGHNT and CDR2 as YYREEE, both from the germline V gene (reference sequence). Taken from cysteine to phenylalanine, the CDR3 has 14 residues. Here the CDR3 DNA is all that survives: 42 bases in frame from base 1. V is clipped by 3 bases and J by 5 bases, and the sequence between their germline boundaries is 15 bases long. In total, fewer than 750 healthy bone marrow donors made up the cohort. All cohort members were sampled while nominally healthy, although unrecorded immune exposures were likely present. CMV serostatus was positive for about 300 and negative for about 50% of the roughly 700 cohort members, and was not recorded for this donor. Every donor gave a peripheral blood sample, and the peripheral blood mononuclear cells from that sample were used for TCR beta sequencing. Genomic DNA extraction from the blood cell samples was performed with the Qiagen DNeasy Blood Extraction Kit.

This clone has a handful of counts. What antigen it recognizes has not been identified. No much larger clone exists at a distance of one base, and base qualities are not known. Library preparation used the immunoSEQ multiplex PCR assay. For the multiplex PCR, a mixture combining 60 forward primers for TCR Vbeta segments and 13 reverse primers for TCR Jbeta segments was used. The CDR3 region of rearranged TCR beta genes was amplified from genomic DNA with a multiplex PCR assay. Amplified TCR beta libraries were sequenced as 87-base-pair reads on the Illumina HiSeq System. From the authors' description of their analysis: In a later analysis, tens of millions of unique TCR beta chains were counted across the roughly 670 repertoires, and approximately 11 million of these chains were shared by at least two donors. Raw reads were error-corrected and collapsed into unique sequences with a nearest-neighbor algorithm that merged closely related sequences to remove PCR and sequencing errors. Alignment of CDR3 sequences to IMGT reference sequences was used to assign V, D and J gene segments. For a sequence to be retained, a match of at least six nucleotides to both a V gene segment and a J gene segment was required. Rearrangements were called productive when the CDR3 lacked stop codons and stayed in frame with V and J; all others were non-productive. Following IMGT convention, CDR3 was defined as the stretch from the second conserved V-encoded cysteine up to the conserved J-encoded phenylalanine. Sequences without an unambiguous match to a single V gene segment were excluded from the earlier analysis of about 600 of the donors. In an earlier analysis of roughly 500 of the donors, V segments were called functional above 56.7% productive rearrangements and were called segregating when the between-donor standard deviation exceeded 5%. A statistical classification framework was developed to diagnose cytomegalovirus status using the catalog of TCR beta chain sequences. A later analysis assigned V and J genes by comparing TCR nucleotide sequences with IMGT/GENE-DB human TR gene sequences. The TCRdist pipeline was used in a later analysis to assign CDR3 sequences and most-parsimonious VDJ recombination scenarios. A later analysis defined each TCR beta chain by its CDR3 amino acid sequence plus V-gene family, and excluded reads lacking a unique V-gene family. To address suspected cross-contamination and a sequencing artifact, a later analysis removed under 600 highly shared, low-generation-probability nucleotide sequences. For each public chain, a later analysis derived a clonal expansion index from normalized ranks of inferred template counts within each repertoire. Generation probabilities in a later analysis came from a VDJ recombination model fitted to out-of-frame rearrangements, and those results were checked against IGoR. Hypergeometric tests were used in a later analysis to score TCR-TCR, TCR-HLA and TCR-CMV co-occurrence, with a repertoire-size bias correction applied to the TCR pairs. A later analysis estimated false discovery rates by permuting HLA or CMV assignments 20 times. A later analysis grouped co-occurring TCRs with DBSCAN, adding TCRdist sequence similarity when clustering within HLA-allele-positive subsets. Repertoires with fewer than 30,000 or more than 120,000 public chains, plus five repertoires with anomalous nucleotide sharing, were excluded from co-occurrence clustering. TCRdb stores this immuneACCESS table with in-frame sequences only. Part of the clones is absent; in the studies checked, under half of the shortfall reflects unresolved V genes, and no reason is known for the rest. V and J calls and clone size are copied from that table; D and trimming were computed from the DNA. Counted in this sample were about 140,000 clones; approximately 61% of them appeared once. In total, the top ten clones hold more than 1.5% of the sample.

Study-wide findings and limitations: It was suggested by the authors that the approach could potentially be generalized to other disease states and immunological phenotypes. In the study, approximately 160 TCR beta chains were listed as associated with cytomegalovirus. A later analysis found that most CMV-associated TCR beta chains appeared HLA-restricted, with HLA associations seemingly driven largely by CMV exposure. Linkage disequilibrium might explain the correlated functional status among segregating V segments, but an unknown experimental factor could not be ruled out. Three of the identified cytomegalovirus-associated TCR beta chains were confirmed in vitro to be specific for cytomegalovirus antigens. Assigning TCR associations to individual alleles was difficult when HLA alleles, especially DR and DQ, strongly co-occurred. Compared with equally common non-associated chains, HLA-associated TCR beta chains in a later analysis were more clonally expanded and had lower generation probabilities. V-gene and J-gene trimming of TCR beta chains was associated with a missense DCLRE1C variant in a later genetic analysis, and the association was replicated in an independent cohort. Specific HLA alleles were associated with roughly 17,000 TCR beta sequences at a false discovery rate of 0.05 in a later analysis. A further reported finding was that TCR beta sequences accurately predicted the HLA-A and HLA-B alleles for most subjects in the first cohort. For the cohort, immune exposure information was limited to CMV serostatus. HLA typing was unavailable for some donors at each locus, so association tests used only the typed subset. Roughly uniform sequencing depth across donors was assumed in presence/absence analyses, although this assumption may not hold. Some IMGT-functional V segments, including TRBV6-2 and TRBV6-3, could not be told apart with the 87-base-pair reads, so those segments were excluded. Most TCR sequences were observed very rarely across donors, whereas some public TCRs were present in many individuals. This cohort had only TCR beta chains sequenced, and the lack of alpha or paired-chain data limited which features could be detected. According to a later genetic analysis, donors in an Asian-associated ancestry cluster had fewer N-insertions in productive TCRs than the approximately 710-donor mean. A later analysis reported that several top co-occurrence clusters appeared linked to parvovirus B19, influenza, CMV and Epstein-Barr virus. In a later analysis, TCR association rates were found to vary across HLA loci, with the most associated TCRs seen for DRB1 alleles and the fewest for HLA-C alleles. The earlier analysis of approximately 560 of the donors excluded over 15 rarely observed V segments, including chromosome 9 orphons, because counts were too low. A group of highly shared sequence variants was considered likely to be a technical artifact of the sequencing pipeline. Broadly in line with IMGT annotations, most TCR beta V segments showed up in productive rearrangements about 90% or about 30% of the time in an earlier analysis of several hundred of the donors. Cytomegalovirus status was reported to be diagnosed by the classifier with high specificity and sensitivity in both the original and validation cohorts.

The V gene is TRBV5-4 and the J gene is TRBJ2-7, with the D gene not confidently named. This TCR was sampled from a human donor in good health. Specimen: PBMCs. The CDR3 protein: CASSSSPSRDEQYF. The DNA is TGTGCCAGCAGCTCGTCGCCTTCTAGAGACGAGCAGTACTTC. With all but the CDR3 taken from the reference TRBV5-4 and TRBJ2-7 genes, the full variable domain is: ETGVTQSPTHLIKTRGQQVTLRCSSQSGHNTVSWYQQALGQGPQFIFQYYREEENGRGNFPPRFSGLQFPNYSSELNVNALELDDSALYLCASSSSPSRDEQYFGPGTRLTVT.